These 3 T cell receptor beta chains came from one sample sequenced in a study of T cells in localized non-small cell lung cancer (TCRdb year 2020). The library was generated by the immunoSEQ multiplex PCR assay. TCRdb's version of the immuneACCESS table is confined to in-frame rearrangements and falls short of the full clone set. An unresolved V gene accounts for under half of the shortfall where checked; the remainder is of unknown origin. For this sample there are around 50,000 clones; roughly 88% appear just once. The ten largest clonotypes hold about 4.8% of the sample. The source material was peripheral blood, sampled before any cancer treatment. The receptor set was obtained from a woman between 40 and 69 years old with stage I lung adenocarcinoma.

The V call is TRBV6-1, the J call TRBJ2-7; no reliable D call. V was cut by 6 bases and J by 4 bases, with 19 bases left in between. The CDR3 is 15 amino acids. Germline-derived CDR1 and CDR2 are MNHNS and SASEGT. This chain's CDR3 is CASRGGASIGYEQYF. DNA for the CDR3: TGTGCCAGCAGGGGCGGAGCTTCCATTGGGTACGAGCAGTACTTC.

CDR3 sequence (DNA): TGTGCCAGCAGCTTAGAGAACACCGGGGAGCTGTTTTTT. Translating gives CASSLENTGELFF. This chain links TRBV7-3 with TRBJ2-2; D gene unclear. This CDR3 is built from 13 residues. Germline V gene data show CDR1 as SGHTA and CDR2 as FQGTGA. Trimming removed 2 bases from V and 1 base from J, with 2 bases in between.

The rearrangement links TRBV9 to TRBJ2-7; TRBD2 aligns across 11 bases. The CDR3 spans 15 residues. Germline V gene data show CDR1 as SGDLS and CDR2 as YYNGEE. After removal of 3 bases from V and 7 bases from J, the junction contained 9 bases not matched to a gene. The CDR3 sequence is CASSAVSGGVGEQYF. As DNA, the CDR3 is TGTGCCAGCAGCGCAGTTAGCGGGGGGGTTGGTGAGCAGTACTTC.